A single sample gave rise to the 14 T cell receptor beta chains below, sequenced in a study of molecular identifiers for immune sequencing clone quantification. TCRdb used MiXCR to reprocess the PCR reads, holding one entry per CDR3 protein. The sample consists of around 300,000 distinct CDR3 sequences, roughly 24% of them appearing once. Sequenced input: naive CD8+ T cells from blood, with Jurkat cell RNA spiked in. Specified subset: FACS-sorted CD8+CD4-CCR7+CD45RA+ naive T cells. Receptor source: a human donor in good health. Some libraries in this study had Jurkat cell RNA spiked in.

This clonotype has more than one count but fewer than ten. This rearrangement joins TRBV21-1 to TRBJ2-3; whether TRBD1, the table's D call, matches the DNA was not checked. TRBV21-1 is recorded as a pseudogene. The CDR3 is made up of 17 amino acids. Here the CDR3 reads CASSKAKGTGDTDTQYF. CDR3 coding DNA: TGTGCCAGCAGCAAAGCTAAAGGGACAGGAGACACAGATACGCAGTATTTT.

This clonotype came up once. With a much larger clone just one base away, this may be a read error. The chain employs TRBV5-3 and TRBJ2-3, with 7 bases identical to TRBD1. TRBV5-3 is an ORF, and what it does is uncertain. CDR3 length equals 16 residues. The CDR3 nucleotides are TGTGCCAGCAGCTGGTCGGGACAGTTATCCACAGATACGCTGTATTTT. Translating gives CASSWSGQLSTDTLYF.

On this clonotype: This may arise from a read error, as a much more abundant clone is one base away. The conserved closing phenylalanine or tryptophan is absent in this CDR3, likely reflecting a read error. J is TRBJ1-1 and V is TRBV12-5, with 8 bases identical to TRBD1. The length of the CDR3 is 15 residues. J gave up 2 bases and V 6 bases, and 8 bases lay outside the gene matches. Germline V gene data show CDR1 as LGHNT and CDR2 as FRNRAP. CDR3 DNA: TGTGCTAGTGGACCCGGGACAGGACGAAACACTGAAGCTTTCTCT. It translates to CASGPGTGRNTEAFS.

This clonotype was seen ten or more times. The genes are TRBV5-1 and TRBJ2-7, with D possibly matching TRBD1 (5 bases). The CDR3 runs 14 residues. In germline, CDR1 is SGHRS, CDR2 YFSETQ. V dropped 1 base and J dropped 7 bases, with 15 bases sitting between them. CDR3 nucleotides: TGCGCCAGCAGCTTGTTGATAGGGGCCAGGGAGCAGTACTTC. Amino acids: CASSLLIGAREQYF.

The V and J genes are TRBV19 and TRBJ2-5; 9 nucleotides line up with TRBD2. Looked up from germline, CDR1 is LNHDA and CDR2 is SQIVND (reference sequence). CDR3 size: 15 residues. The trim removed 3 bases at V and 2 bases at J, leaving 4 bases unmatched. Here the CDR3 reads CASSMDSGGQETQYF. DNA of the CDR3: TGTGCCAGTAGTATGGATAGCGGGGGTCAAGAGACCCAGTACTTC.

The J gene is TRBJ1-1, the V gene TRBV12-5; D gene ambiguous. V lost 0 bases and J 0 bases, leaving 8 bases between the germline ends. This CDR3 comprises 15 residues. The germline CDR1 and CDR2 sequences are LGHNT and FRNRAP. The CDR3 nucleotides read TGTGCTAGTGGTTTGGTGGCAGAGATGAACACTGAAGCTTTCTTT. Translated, it gives CASGLVAEMNTEAFF.

This clonotype has just one count. V and J are TRBV4-1 and TRBJ1-5; D gene unclear. This CDR3 spans 14 amino acids. Germline V gene lookup returns CDR1 MGHRA and CDR2 YSYEKL. V dropped 4 bases and J dropped 4 bases, with 11 bases sitting between them. CDR3 region: CASSRTAPNQPQHF. CDR3 nucleotides: TGCGCCAGCAGCCGAACGGCACCTAATCAGCCCCAGCATTTT.

This chain connects TRBV3-1 to TRBJ2-3; 7 bases are shared with TRBD2. The CDR3 loop spans 16 amino acids. J was trimmed by 5 bases and V by 1 base; bases with no gene match: 9. Germline CDR1 reads LGHDT; CDR2 reads YNNKEL (reference sequence). In nucleotides, the CDR3 is TGTGCCAGCAGCCAAGCCCTAGCGGAGGCGGTAGATACGCAGTATTTT. This sequence encodes CASSQALAEAVDTQYF.

This clonotype was seen repeatedly, ten times or more. The rearrangement joins TRBV30 to TRBJ1-2; D unresolved. The V and J ends lost 4 bases and 10 bases respectively, with 19 bases between them. This CDR3 has 13 residues. Germline V gene lookup returns CDR1 GTSNPN and CDR2 SVGIG (reference sequence). The CDR3 nucleotides are TGTGCCTGGACCCTGGCCAAAGATTCGAACTACACCTTC. Protein sequence: CAWTLAKDSNYTF.

With respect to this clonotype: A clone one base away is much larger, so this may be a read error. This chain connects TRBV20-1 to TRBJ2-7; 8 bases align to TRBD1. The CDR3 covers 13 residues. Germline loops: CDR1 DFQATT, CDR2 SNEGSKA (reference sequence). CDR3 sequence: CSAKTGVAYEHYF. The CDR3 DNA reads as TGCAGTGCCAAGACAGGGGTGGCGTACGAGCATTACTTC.

The V gene is TRBV3-1, the J gene TRBJ2-3, with 7 bases aligning to TRBD1. The junction had 10 bases not matched to a gene; V was cut back by 4 bases and J by 0 bases. The germline CDR1 and CDR2 sequences are LGHDT and YNNKEL (reference sequence). The CDR3 sequence is 17 residues long. The CDR3 DNA reads as TGTGCCAGCAGCCGACCGGGACAGACCGCTAGCACAGATACGCAGTATTTT. It encodes CASSRPGQTASTDTQYF.

A few counts support this clonotype. The chain combines TRBV12-3 or TRBV12-4 with TRBJ2-7; D possibly corresponds to TRBD2 (5 bases). V gave up 3 bases and J gave up 0 bases, with 6 bases separating them. The CDR3 extends over 13 amino acids. CDR3 in amino acids: CASSFSVSYEQYF. The CDR3 DNA sequence: TGTGCCAGCAGTTTTAGCGTCTCCTACGAGCAGTACTTC.

The chain has TRBV11-2 and TRBJ1-1; TRBD1 is a possible D gene (5 bases). V was trimmed by 5 bases and J by 1 base, leaving 14 bases between them. The CDR3 is 15 residues long. CDR1 and CDR2 (germline): SGHAT, FQNNGV. The CDR3 reads CASSPDGGANTEAFF. The DNA for the CDR3 is TGTGCCAGCAGCCCGGATGGAGGGGCGAACACTGAAGCTTTCTTT. The variable domain in full, with the rest retrieved from reference TRBV11-2 and TRBJ1-1, is EAGVAQSPRYKIIEKRQSVAFWCNPISGHATLYWYQQILGQGPKLLIQFQNNGVVDDSQLPKDRFSAERLKGVDSTLKIQPAKLEDSAVYLCASSPDGGANTEAFFGQGTRLTVV.

The chain combines TRBV12-3 or TRBV12-4 with TRBJ1-4; D gene ambiguous. Between the trimmed V and J ends, which lost 1 base and 7 bases, there was a span of 7 bases. The CDR3 is 13 residues long. The CDR3 reads CASSLVLSEKLFF. The CDR3 DNA reads as TGTGCCAGCAGTTTAGTTCTAAGTGAAAAACTGTTTTTT.